The entry below gives a single T cell receptor (beta chain) sequence along with its context. Its antigen is still unknown. Base qualities are missing; no much larger clone stands one base away. Participants in the prospective study were aged roughly 18 to 90 years, lived in 20 to 25 United States geographic areas, and enrolled through a virtual design. In the prospective study, participants were assigned to cohorts based on the clinical history participants reported in a screening survey and a study questionnaire. In the prospective study, whole blood, serum and a nasopharyngeal or oropharyngeal swab were collected from each participant by mobile phlebotomists. Prospective study participants could optionally give additional blood draws and questionnaires over a 2-month period. Blood samples from the prospective study were shipped frozen or at room temperature prior to DNA extraction. TCRbeta CDR3 regions were amplified from genomic DNA using the immunoSEQ Assay, a bias-controlled multiplex PCR. In the paper's pipeline: The number of nucleated cells in each sample was estimated by amplification of reference gene primers within the assay. To quantify the absolute abundance of each unique TCRbeta CDR3 rearrangement, sequence reads were collapsed and filtered. For each sample, productive Simpson clonality was calculated as the square root of Simpson's diversity index across productive rearrangements. This is the immuneACCESS table as TCRdb keeps it, with only in-frame sequences that have V and J called. A part of the clones is gone; compared with another copy, unresolved V genes explain less than half, and the rest is unexplained. That table is the source of V, J and clone size, and D and trimming were worked out from the DNA. Here the sample has around 450,000 clones; nearly 90% occur a single time. The top ten constitute over 1.5% of the sample.

This sample stems from a study of blood T cell repertoires in COVID-19 (dated by TCRdb to the early 2020s). Notes on the research overall: Samples covering the acute and convalescent phases of COVID-19 were provided by collaborators in the United States, Italy and Spain. The material from the prospective study consisted of cDNA or gDNA derived from T cells, B-cell-depleted T cells, or PBMCs. Deeply sampled blood TCRbeta repertoires from subjects exposed to, actively infected with, or recovered from COVID-19 were included in the dataset. The repertoires were made available in a free public database intended to serve as a resource for research on the immune response to SARS-CoV-2. Samples came from the ongoing ImmuneRACE study (first 160 participants) plus 1,254 subjects from 6 global collaborators. The sample metadata nearly always contained a de-identified subject ID, COVID-19 status, age in years and sex. Where HLA class I and class II types were available, the types were taken from metadata supplied by the sample provider, not from assay-based typing.

The CDR3 numbers 17 residues from cysteine through phenylalanine. Of the read, only the CDR3 DNA is kept; its 51 bases are in frame from base 1. Trimmed from V: 3 bases; trimmed from J: 3 bases; junction bases lacking a gene match: 5. The germline V gene provides CDR1 MDHEN and CDR2 SYDVKM. Broader findings and caveats from the paper: The amount of clinical and demographic metadata varied by source and participant and was provided uncurated.

This chain is built from TRBV28 and TRBJ2-3; TRBD2 fits 14 bases in the junction. Material: PBMCs or T cells enriched from blood (not recorded which). This receptor was obtained from a young woman with acute COVID-19. The CDR3: CASSFQGTSGRTDTQYF. The nucleotides read TGTGCCAGCAGTTTTCAGGGGACTAGCGGGAGAACAGATACGCAGTATTTT.